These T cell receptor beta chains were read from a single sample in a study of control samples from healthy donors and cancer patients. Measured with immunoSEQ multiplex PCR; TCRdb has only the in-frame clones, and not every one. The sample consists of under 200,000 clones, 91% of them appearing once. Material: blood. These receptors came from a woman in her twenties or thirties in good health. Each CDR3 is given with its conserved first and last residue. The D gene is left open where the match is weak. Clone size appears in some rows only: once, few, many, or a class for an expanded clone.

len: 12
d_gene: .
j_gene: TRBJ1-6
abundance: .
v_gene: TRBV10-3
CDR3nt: TGTGCCATCAGTGGACCCAATTCACCCCTCCACTTT
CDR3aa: CAISGPNSPLHF

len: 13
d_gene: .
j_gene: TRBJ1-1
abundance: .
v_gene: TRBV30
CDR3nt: TGTGCCTGCCACGGACGGGGAGGGACTGAAGCTTTCTTT
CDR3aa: CACHGRGGTEAFF

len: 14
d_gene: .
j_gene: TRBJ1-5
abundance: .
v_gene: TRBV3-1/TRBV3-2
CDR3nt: TGTGCCAGCAGCCAAGGCTCCAGGGTTCAGCCCCAGCATTTT
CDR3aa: CASSQGSRVQPQHF

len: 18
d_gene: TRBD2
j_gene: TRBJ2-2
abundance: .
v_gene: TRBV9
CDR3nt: TGTGCCAGCAGCGTAGGTTCTAGCGGGGGCCGGGGCACCGGGGAGCTGTTTTTT
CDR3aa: CASSVGSSGGRGTGELFF

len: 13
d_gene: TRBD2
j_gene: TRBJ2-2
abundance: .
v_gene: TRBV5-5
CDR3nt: TGTGCCAGCAGCCAGCGGGGAGCCGGGGAGCTGTTTTTT
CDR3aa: CASSQRGAGELFF

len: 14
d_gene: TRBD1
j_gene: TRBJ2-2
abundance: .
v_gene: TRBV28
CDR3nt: TGTGCCAGCAGTTCCCGACAGGGGGCCGGGGAGCTGTTTTTT
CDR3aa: CASSSRQGAGELFF

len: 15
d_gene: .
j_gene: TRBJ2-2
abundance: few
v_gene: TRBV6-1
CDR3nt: TGTGCCAGCAGTGAACAGGACGGATACACCGGGGAGCTGTTTTTT
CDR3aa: CASSEQDGYTGELFF

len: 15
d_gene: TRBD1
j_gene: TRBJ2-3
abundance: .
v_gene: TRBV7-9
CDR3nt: TGTGCCAGCAGCTCGGGACAGGGGGCGAGAGATACGCAGTATTTT
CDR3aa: CASSSGQGARDTQYF

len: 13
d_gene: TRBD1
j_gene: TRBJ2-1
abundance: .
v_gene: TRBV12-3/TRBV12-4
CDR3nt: TGTGCCAGCAGTTTGGGACAGCTCAATGAGCAGTTCTTC
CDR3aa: CASSLGQLNEQFF

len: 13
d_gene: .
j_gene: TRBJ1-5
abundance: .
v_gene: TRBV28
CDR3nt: TGTGCCAGTTCCAGGGATGGCAATCAGCCCCAGCATTTT
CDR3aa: CASSRDGNQPQHF

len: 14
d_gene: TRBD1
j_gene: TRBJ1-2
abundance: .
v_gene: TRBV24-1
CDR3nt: TGTGCCACCCAAGGGGGACAGGGGAACTATGGCTACACCTTC
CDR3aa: CATQGGQGNYGYTF

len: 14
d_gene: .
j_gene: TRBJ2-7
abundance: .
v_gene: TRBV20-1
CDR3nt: TGCAGTGCTAGTACCCAGGGGGGTTACTACGAGCAGTACTTC
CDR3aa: CSASTQGGYYEQYF

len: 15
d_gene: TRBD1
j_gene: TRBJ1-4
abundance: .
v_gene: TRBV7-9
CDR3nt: TGTGCCAGCAGGTCCGAGGGGGCGTCTAATGAAAAACTGTTTTTT
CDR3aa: CASRSEGASNEKLFF

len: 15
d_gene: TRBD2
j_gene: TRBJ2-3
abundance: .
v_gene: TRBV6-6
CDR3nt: TGTGCCAGCAGTTACGTGGGAGCGGGGGCAGATACGCAGTATTTT
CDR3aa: CASSYVGAGADTQYF

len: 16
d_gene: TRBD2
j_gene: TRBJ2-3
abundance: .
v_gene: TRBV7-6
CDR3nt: TGTGCCAGCAGCTTAGTTGCGGGAGGGTTGACAGATACGCAGTATTTT
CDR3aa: CASSLVAGGLTDTQYF

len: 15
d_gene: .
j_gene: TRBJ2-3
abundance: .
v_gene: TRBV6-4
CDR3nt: TGTGCCAGCAGTGACGTCGCAGGGAGCACAGATACGCAGTATTTT
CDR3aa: CASSDVAGSTDTQYF

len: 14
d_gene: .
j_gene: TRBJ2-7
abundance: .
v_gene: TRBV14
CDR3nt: TGTGCCAGCAGCCAAGGGTGGGGGAACTACGAGCAGTACTTC
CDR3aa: CASSQGWGNYEQYF

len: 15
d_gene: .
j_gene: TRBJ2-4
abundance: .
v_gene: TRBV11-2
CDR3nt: TGTGCCAGCAGCTTAACTAGCTTAGCCAAAAACATTCAGTACTTC
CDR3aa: CASSLTSLAKNIQYF

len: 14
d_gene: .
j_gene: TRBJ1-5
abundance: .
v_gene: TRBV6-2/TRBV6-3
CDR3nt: TGTGCCAGCAGTTACGAACAGGAGCATCAGCCCCAGCATTTT
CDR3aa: CASSYEQEHQPQHF

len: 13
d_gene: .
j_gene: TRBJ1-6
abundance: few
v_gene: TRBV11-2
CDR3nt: TGTGCCAGCAGCTTAGGGGGATACTCACCCCTCCACTTT
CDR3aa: CASSLGGYSPLHF

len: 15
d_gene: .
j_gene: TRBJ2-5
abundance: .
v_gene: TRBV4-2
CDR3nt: TGTGCCAGCAGCCAAGATCGGGGGGCAAGAGAGACCCAGTACTTC
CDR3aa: CASSQDRGARETQYF

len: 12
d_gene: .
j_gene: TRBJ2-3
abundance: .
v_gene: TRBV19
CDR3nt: TGTGCCAGTAGTATCCCCACAGATACGCAGTATTTT
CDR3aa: CASSIPTDTQYF

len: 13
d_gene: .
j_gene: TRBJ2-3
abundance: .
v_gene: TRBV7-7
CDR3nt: TGTGCTAGCAGCTTATTACGCACAGATACGCAGTATTTT
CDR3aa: CASSLLRTDTQYF

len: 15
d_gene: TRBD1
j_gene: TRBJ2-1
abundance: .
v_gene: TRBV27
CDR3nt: TGTGCCAGCAGACACCCGGGACAGGGGTGGAATGAGCAGTTCTTC
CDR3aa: CASRHPGQGWNEQFF

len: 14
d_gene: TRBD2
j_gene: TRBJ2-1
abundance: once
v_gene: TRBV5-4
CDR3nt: TGTGCCAGCAGCTTCCCAGCGGGAGTGAATGAGCAGTTCTTC
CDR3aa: CASSFPAGVNEQFF

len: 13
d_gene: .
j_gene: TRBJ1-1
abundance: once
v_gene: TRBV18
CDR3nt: TGTGCCAGCTCACCGGGCCCGAACACTGAAGCTTTCTTT
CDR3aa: CASSPGPNTEAFF

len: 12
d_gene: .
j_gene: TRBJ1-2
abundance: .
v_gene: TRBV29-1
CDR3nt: TGCAGCGTTGAGCAGGTTGGCTATGGCTACACCTTC
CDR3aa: CSVEQVGYGYTF

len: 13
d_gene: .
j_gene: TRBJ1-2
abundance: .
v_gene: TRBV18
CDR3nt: TGTGCCAGCTCACCAGGCCCGAACTATGGCTACACCTTC
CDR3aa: CASSPGPNYGYTF

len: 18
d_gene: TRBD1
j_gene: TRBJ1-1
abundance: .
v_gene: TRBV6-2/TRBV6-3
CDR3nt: TGTGCCAGCAGTTACTCGAGCGCCGACAGGGTCGGAAACACTGAAGCTTTCTTT
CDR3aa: CASSYSSADRVGNTEAFF

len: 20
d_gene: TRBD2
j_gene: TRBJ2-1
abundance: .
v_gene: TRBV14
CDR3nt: TGTGCCAGCAGCCAGGTAGCGGGGGTATTCGCAGGGAGGACCTACAATGAGCAGTTCTTC
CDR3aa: CASSQVAGVFAGRTYNEQFF

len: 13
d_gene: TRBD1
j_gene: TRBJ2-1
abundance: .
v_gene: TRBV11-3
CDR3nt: TGTGCCAGCAGAGGACAGGGCTACAATGAGCAGTTCTTC
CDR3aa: CASRGQGYNEQFF

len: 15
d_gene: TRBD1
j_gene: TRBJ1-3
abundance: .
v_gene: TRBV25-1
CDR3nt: TGTGCCAGCAGTGATTACAGGGGAACTGGAAACACCATATATTTT
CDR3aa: CASSDYRGTGNTIYF

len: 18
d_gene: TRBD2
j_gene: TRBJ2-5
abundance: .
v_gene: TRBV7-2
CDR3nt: TGTGCCAGCAGCTTAGGACTAGCGGGAGGGCCCTCCTGGGAGACCCAGTACTTC
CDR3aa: CASSLGLAGGPSWETQYF

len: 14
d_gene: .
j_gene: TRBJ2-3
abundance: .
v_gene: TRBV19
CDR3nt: TGTGCCAGTAGTATGGCGACCCACACAGATACGCAGTATTTT
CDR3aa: CASSMATHTDTQYF

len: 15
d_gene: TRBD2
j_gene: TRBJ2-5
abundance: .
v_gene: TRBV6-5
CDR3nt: TGTGCCAGCAGTAAACTAGCGGGAGGCGTTGGGACCCAGTACTTC
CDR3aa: CASSKLAGGVGTQYF

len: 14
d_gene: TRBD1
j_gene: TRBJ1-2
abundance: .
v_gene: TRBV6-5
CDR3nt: TGTGCCAGCGGACAGGGGGGAGGTAACTATGGCTACACCTTC
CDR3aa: CASGQGGGNYGYTF

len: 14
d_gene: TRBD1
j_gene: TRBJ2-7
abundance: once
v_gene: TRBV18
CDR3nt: TGTGCCAGCTCAACGACAGGGGGAACCTACGAGCAGTACTTC
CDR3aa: CASSTTGGTYEQYF

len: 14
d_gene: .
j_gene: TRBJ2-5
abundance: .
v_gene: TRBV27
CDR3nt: TGTGCCAGCAGTTTAGCGGGAACACAAGAGACCCAGTACTTC
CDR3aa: CASSLAGTQETQYF

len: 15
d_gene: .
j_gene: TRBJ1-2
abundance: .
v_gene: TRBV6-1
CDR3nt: TGTGCCAGCAGTGAAGGGGTAGCTTTCCACTATGGCTACACCTTC
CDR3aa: CASSEGVAFHYGYTF

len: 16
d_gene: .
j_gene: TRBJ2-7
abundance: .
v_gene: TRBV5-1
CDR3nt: TGCGCCAGCAGCTTGGGGGGCTCGGGACCCAACTACGAGCAGTACTTC
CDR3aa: CASSLGGSGPNYEQYF

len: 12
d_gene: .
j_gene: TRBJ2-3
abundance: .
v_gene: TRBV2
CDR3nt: TGTGCCAGCAGTGAACCCACAGATACGCAGTATTTT
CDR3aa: CASSEPTDTQYF

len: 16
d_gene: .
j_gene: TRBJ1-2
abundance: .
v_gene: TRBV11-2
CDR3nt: TGTGCCAGCAGCTTAGATATGTTATCCCCTAACTATGGCTACACCTTC
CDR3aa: CASSLDMLSPNYGYTF

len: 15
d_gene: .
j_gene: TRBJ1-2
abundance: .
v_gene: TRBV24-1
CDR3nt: TGTGCCACCAGTGATTCAGGCAGGGGCCCCTATGGCTACACCTTC
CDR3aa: CATSDSGRGPYGYTF

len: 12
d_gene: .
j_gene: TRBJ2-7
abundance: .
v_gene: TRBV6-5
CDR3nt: TGTGCCAGCAGATCAACTACCTACGAGCAGTACTTC
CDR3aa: CASRSTTYEQYF

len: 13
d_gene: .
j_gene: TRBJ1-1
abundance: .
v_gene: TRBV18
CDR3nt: TGTGCCAGCTCACCGGCAGGGAACACTGAAGCTTTCTTT
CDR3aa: CASSPAGNTEAFF